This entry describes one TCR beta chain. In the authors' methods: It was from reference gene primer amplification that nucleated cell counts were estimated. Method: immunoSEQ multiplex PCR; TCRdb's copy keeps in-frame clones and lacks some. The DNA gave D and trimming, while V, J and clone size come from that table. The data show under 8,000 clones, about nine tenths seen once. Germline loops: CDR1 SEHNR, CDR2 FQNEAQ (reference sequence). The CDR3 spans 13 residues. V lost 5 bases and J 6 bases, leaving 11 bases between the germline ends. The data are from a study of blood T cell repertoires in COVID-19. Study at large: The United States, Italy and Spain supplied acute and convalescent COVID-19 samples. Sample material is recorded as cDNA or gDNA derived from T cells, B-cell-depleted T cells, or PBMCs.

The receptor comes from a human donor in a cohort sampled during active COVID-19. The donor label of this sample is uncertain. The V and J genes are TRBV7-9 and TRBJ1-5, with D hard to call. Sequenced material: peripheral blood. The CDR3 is CASSPQSGQPQHF. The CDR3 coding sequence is TGTGCCAGCAGCCCTCAGTCGGGTCAGCCCCAGCATTTT.